The next 15 T cell receptor beta chains were all read from a single sample in a study of control samples from healthy donors and cancer patients. Using immunoSEQ multiplex PCR, the repertoire was profiled, and TCRdb retains in-frame clones only, with some absent. The table includes around 180,000 clones, approximately 86% detected once. Source material: blood. The receptor set was obtained from a woman aged 25 to 39 in good health.

The J gene is TRBJ1-1, the V gene TRBV4-2, with 9 bases identical to TRBD1. V lost 0 bases and J lost 0; bases outside the gene matches: 17. Germline assignment: CDR1 LGHNA and CDR2 YNFKEQ. There are 21 residues in the CDR3. The CDR3 DNA follows: TGTGCCAGCAGCCAAGACGTCACAGGGGGCGCGGGTTACTGGATGAACACTGAAGCTTTCTTT. Protein sequence: CASSQDVTGGAGYWMNTEAFF.

The V gene is TRBV7-9, the J gene TRBJ2-1; D uncertain. The V gene's germline CDR1 is SEHNR and CDR2 FQNEAQ (reference sequence). Trimming took 1 base from V and 7 from J, leaving 11 bases between them. The CDR3 is made up of 14 amino acids. CDR3 loop: CASSLVVEENEQFF. The CDR3 region has the DNA TGTGCCAGCAGCTTAGTAGTTGAGGAGAATGAGCAGTTCTTC.

In regard to this clone: In the same sample, other DNA sequences code for this CDR3. This sequence joins TRBV5-1 and TRBJ2-1; 8 bases line up with TRBD1. Germline lookup yields CDR1 SGHRS and CDR2 YFSETQ. Trimming took 4 bases from V and 1 from J; bases not matched to a gene: 4. The CDR3 contains 15 residues. CDR3 region: CASSPTGESYNEQFF. CDR3 nucleotide sequence: TGCGCCAGCAGCCCGACAGGGGAGTCCTACAATGAGCAGTTCTTC. Full variable domain (missing parts from reference TRBV5-1 and TRBJ2-1): KAGVTQTPRYLIKTRGQQVTLSCSPISGHRSVSWYQQTPGQGLQFLFEYFSETQRNKGNFPGRFSGRQFSNSRSEMNVSTLELGDSALYLCASSPTGESYNEQFFGPGTRLTVL.

The chain joins TRBV7-2 to TRBJ2-3, with 10 bases matching TRBD2. With V trimmed by 2 bases and J by 5 bases, 7 bases remained unmatched. The V gene's germline CDR1 is SGHTA and CDR2 FQGNSA. The CDR3 consists of 16 residues. CDR3 nucleotide sequence: TGTGCCAGCAGCTTAAACCTAGCGGGAGAGGTAGATACGCAGTATTTT. It translates to CASSLNLAGEVDTQYF.

V gene TRBV19 combines with J gene TRBJ2-5; D not resolved. Deletions cut 1 base from V and 5 bases from J, with 8 bases between. The CDR3 length is 13 residues. The germline CDR1 and CDR2 sequences are LNHDA and SQIVND (reference sequence). CDR3: CASSIVAGETQYF. The CDR3 nucleotides read TGTGCCAGTAGTATAGTAGCTGGGGAGACCCAGTACTTC.

A word on this clone: Germline is not matched at one junction end, which may reflect a read error. The chain couples TRBV7-7 to TRBJ2-7; 7 bases agree with TRBD2. Germline V CDR1 and CDR2: SSHAT, FNYEAQ (reference sequence). The CDR3 is made up of 13 amino acids. Written as DNA, the CDR3 is TGTGCTAGCAGCTCGTACGTGGGACGGGAGGTGTACTTC. Translation gives CASSSYVGREVYF.

This chain uses TRBV27 with TRBJ1-5, with D maybe TRBD1 (6 bases). CDR1 is MNHEY, CDR2 SMNVEV, per germline (reference sequence). The ends were cut back, 5 bases at V and 8 bases at J, with 13 bases in the middle. CDR3 length: 13 amino acids. CDR3 sequence (DNA): TGTGCCAGCAGTGTCAGGGGTAGAAAGCCCCAGCATTTT. Its translation: CASSVRGRKPQHF.

The rearrangement uses TRBV30 and TRBJ1-5, with D hard to call. V was trimmed by 3 bases and J by 6 bases, leaving 12 bases between them. CDR1 GTSNPN and CDR2 SVGIG come from the germline V gene (reference sequence). The CDR3 runs 13 residues. This CDR3 reads CAWSALRSQPQHF. DNA for the CDR3: TGTGCCTGGAGCGCTCTGAGGAGTCAGCCCCAGCATTTT.

This clone was seen just once. The genes are TRBV7-9 and TRBJ1-1; D gene ambiguous. The V gene's germline CDR1 is SEHNR and CDR2 FQNEAQ (reference sequence). This CDR3 has 12 amino acids. Deletions cut 7 bases from V and 3 bases from J, with 9 bases between. This CDR3 reads CASNSMDTEAFF. The CDR3 nucleotides read TGTGCCAGCAACTCTATGGACACTGAAGCTTTCTTT.

The chain combines TRBV7-2 with TRBJ2-1; D is ambiguous. CDR3 length equals 14 residues. Germline V gives CDR1 SGHTA, CDR2 FQGNSA. Trimming left V 1 base short and J 4 bases short, with 8 bases between. This chain's CDR3 is CASSLEGQYNEQFF. CDR3 DNA: TGTGCCAGCAGCTTAGAAGGGCAGTACAATGAGCAGTTCTTC.

The rearrangement joins TRBV19 to TRBJ1-1; no clear D gene. In germline, CDR1 is LNHDA, CDR2 SQIVND (reference sequence). There are 13 residues in the CDR3. V lost 3 bases to trimming and J lost 0 bases, with 5 bases between them. The CDR3 DNA follows: TGTGCCAGTAGTATCGGGGTGAACACTGAAGCTTTCTTT. Amino acids: CASSIGVNTEAFF.

The V call is TRBV5-6, the J call TRBJ1-2; D remains unclear. CDR1 SGHDT and CDR2 YYEEEE come from the germline V gene. The CDR3 has 15 amino acids. The germline V and J ends were trimmed by 0 bases and 0 bases, with 9 bases remaining between them. In nucleotides, the CDR3 is TGTGCCAGCAGCTTGGACCGGGGTACTAACTATGGCTACACCTTC. Encoded protein: CASSLDRGTNYGYTF.

V is TRBV11-2 and J is TRBJ1-1; D not certain. V lost 2 bases to trimming and J lost 6 bases, with 13 bases between them. Germline V gene sequence: CDR1 SGHAT, CDR2 FQNNGV. The CDR3 extends over 14 amino acids. The CDR3 is CASSLWIRGSEAFF. In DNA, the CDR3 is TGTGCCAGCAGCTTATGGATCCGGGGTTCTGAAGCTTTCTTT. The full variable domain, its missing parts supplied by reference TRBV11-2 and TRBJ1-1, is EAGVAQSPRYKIIEKRQSVAFWCNPISGHATLYWYQQILGQGPKLLIQFQNNGVVDDSQLPKDRFSAERLKGVDSTLKIQPAKLEDSAVYLCASSLWIRGSEAFFGQGTRLTVV.

The V gene is TRBV15, the J gene TRBJ1-3, with D uncertain. Germline V CDR1 and CDR2: LNHNV, YYDKDF (reference sequence). The CDR3 loop spans 14 amino acids. Trimming shortened V by 1 base and J by 2 bases, and 6 bases separated the two germline ends. CDR3 coding DNA: TGTGCCACCAGCAGAGGAGGGACTGGAAACACCATATATTTT. It encodes CATSRGGTGNTIYF.

The rearrangement joins TRBV12-3 or TRBV12-4 to TRBJ2-3; D remains unclear. Trimming shortened V by 11 bases and J by 2 bases, and 11 bases separated the two germline ends. This CDR3 has 12 residues. CDR3 sequence reads: CASIGTTDTQYF. CDR3 nucleotide sequence: TGTGCCTCCATCGGAACCACAGATACGCAGTATTTT.